Detailed here is one T cell receptor beta chain. Germline loops: CDR1 SGHNT, CDR2 YYREEE (reference sequence). Trimming shortened V by 3 bases and J by 0 bases, and 13 bases separated the two germline ends. The CDR3 runs 16 residues. The sample comes from a study of blood T cell repertoires in COVID-19. Turning to the study itself: Sources were T cells, B-cell-depleted T cells, or PBMCs; the material itself was cDNA or gDNA.

Authors' data handling: Estimation of nucleated cell counts was performed using reference gene primer amplification. This table comes from immunoSEQ multiplex PCR, and its TCRdb copy is limited to in-frame clones, with some not included. V and J calls and clone size come straight from that table; D and trimming were deduced from the DNA. The sample includes 150,000 to 200,000 clones, more than 75% of them seen just once. The sequenced material came from peripheral blood. J is TRBJ2-1 and V is TRBV5-4; the D gene is possibly TRBD1 (7 bases). The origin of this receptor is a human donor in a cohort sampled during active COVID-19. The CDR3 DNA follows: TGTGCCAGCAGCTCGGAGGGGGCCCCCTCCTACAATGAGCAGTTCTTC. Residues: CASSSEGAPSYNEQFF.